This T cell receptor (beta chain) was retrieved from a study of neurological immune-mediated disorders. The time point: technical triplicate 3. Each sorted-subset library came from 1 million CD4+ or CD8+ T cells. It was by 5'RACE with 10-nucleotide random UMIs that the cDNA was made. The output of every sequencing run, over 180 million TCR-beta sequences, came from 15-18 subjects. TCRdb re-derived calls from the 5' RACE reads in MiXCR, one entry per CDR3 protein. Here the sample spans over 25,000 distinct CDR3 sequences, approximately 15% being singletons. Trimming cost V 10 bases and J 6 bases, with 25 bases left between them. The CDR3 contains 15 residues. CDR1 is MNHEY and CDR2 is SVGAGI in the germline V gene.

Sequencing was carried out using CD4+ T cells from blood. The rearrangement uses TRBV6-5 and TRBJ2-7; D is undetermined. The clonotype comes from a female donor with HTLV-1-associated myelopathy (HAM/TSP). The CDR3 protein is CATSSGGNRPSEQYF. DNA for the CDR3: TGTGCCACCTCATCTGGCGGTAACCGGCCCTCCGAGCAGTACTTC.